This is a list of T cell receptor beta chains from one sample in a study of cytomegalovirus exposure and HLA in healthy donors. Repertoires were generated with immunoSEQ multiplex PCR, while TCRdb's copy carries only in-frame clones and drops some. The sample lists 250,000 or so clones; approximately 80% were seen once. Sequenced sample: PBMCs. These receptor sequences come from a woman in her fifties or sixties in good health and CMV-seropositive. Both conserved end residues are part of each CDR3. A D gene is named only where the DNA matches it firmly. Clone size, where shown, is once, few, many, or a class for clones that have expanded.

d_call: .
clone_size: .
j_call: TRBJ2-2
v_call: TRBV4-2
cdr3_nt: TGTGCCAGCAGCCAAGAACGTCTTGCACAGAACACCGGGGAGCTGTTTTTT
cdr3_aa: CASSQERLAQNTGELFF

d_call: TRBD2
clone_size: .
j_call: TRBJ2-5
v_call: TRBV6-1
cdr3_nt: TGTGCCACATCCAGACTAGCGGGAATCGAGACCCAGTACTTC
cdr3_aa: CATSRLAGIETQYF

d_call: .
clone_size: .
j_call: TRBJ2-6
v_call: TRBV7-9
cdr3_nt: TGTGCCAGCAGCTTCCTGGGGGGCTCTGGGGCCAACGTCCTGACTTTC
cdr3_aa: CASSFLGGSGANVLTF

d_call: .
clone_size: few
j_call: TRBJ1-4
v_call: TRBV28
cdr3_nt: TGTGCCAGCAGTTTACGACAGCTGAAACTGTTTTTT
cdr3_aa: CASSLRQLKLFF

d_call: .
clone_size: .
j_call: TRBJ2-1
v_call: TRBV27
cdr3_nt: TGTGCCAGCAGCCTCGGAGGGGCGAGCAATGAGCAGTTCTTC
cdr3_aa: CASSLGGASNEQFF

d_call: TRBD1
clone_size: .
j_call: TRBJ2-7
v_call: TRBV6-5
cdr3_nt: TGTGCCAGCAGTTACTCCGGGACAGGGCTCTACGAGCAGTACTTC
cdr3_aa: CASSYSGTGLYEQYF

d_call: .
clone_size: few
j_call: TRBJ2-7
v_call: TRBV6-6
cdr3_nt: TGTGCCAGCAGTTACTACCGCCTCGCTAGTCCCGAGCAGTACTTC
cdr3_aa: CASSYYRLASPEQYF

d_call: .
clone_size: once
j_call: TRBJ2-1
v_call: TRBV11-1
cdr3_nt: TGTGCCAGCAGCCCAGGGTTGGTCGTAGGGTACAATGAGCAGTTCTTC
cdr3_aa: CASSPGLVVGYNEQFF

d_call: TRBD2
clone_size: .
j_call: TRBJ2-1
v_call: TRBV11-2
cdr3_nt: TGTGCCAGCAGCGTACTAGCGGGAGATTCCAATGAGCAGTTCTTC
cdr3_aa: CASSVLAGDSNEQFF

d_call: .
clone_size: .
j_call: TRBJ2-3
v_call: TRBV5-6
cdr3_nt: TGTGCCAGCAGCCACCGACAGACTAGCACAGATACGCAGTATTTT
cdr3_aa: CASSHRQTSTDTQYF

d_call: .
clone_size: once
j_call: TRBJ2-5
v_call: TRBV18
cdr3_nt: TGTGCCAGCTCAGCCCGGGGGATGGGAGAGACCCAGTACTTC
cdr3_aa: CASSARGMGETQYF

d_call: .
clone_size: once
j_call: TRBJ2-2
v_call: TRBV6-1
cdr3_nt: TGTGCCAGCAGTGAAATGGGCATCGGGGAGCTGTTTTTT
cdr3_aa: CASSEMGIGELFF

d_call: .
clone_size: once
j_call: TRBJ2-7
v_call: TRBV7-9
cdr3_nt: TGTGCCAGCAGCTTAGTGGTTCAGGGGGGATACGAGCAGTACTTC
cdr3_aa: CASSLVVQGGYEQYF

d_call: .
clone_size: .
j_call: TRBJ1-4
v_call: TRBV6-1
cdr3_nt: TGTGCCAGCAGTGAAAAACTTGGCAGGGGTGAAAAACTGTTTTTT
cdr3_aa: CASSEKLGRGEKLFF

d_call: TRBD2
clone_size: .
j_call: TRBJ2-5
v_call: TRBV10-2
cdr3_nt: TGCGCCAGCAGTGTGGGACTAGCGGGAGTTCTGCCGGGGACCCAGTACTTC
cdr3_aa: CASSVGLAGVLPGTQYF

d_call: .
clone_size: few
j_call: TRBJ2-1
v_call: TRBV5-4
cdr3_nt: TGTGCCAGCAGCCGTTCAAGAGACTCCCACAATGAGCAGTTCTTC
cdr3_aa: CASSRSRDSHNEQFF

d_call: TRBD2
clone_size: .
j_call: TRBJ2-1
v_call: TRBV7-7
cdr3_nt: TGTGCTAGCAGCAAAGGGACTAGCTCCTACAATGAGCAGTTCTTC
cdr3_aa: CASSKGTSSYNEQFF

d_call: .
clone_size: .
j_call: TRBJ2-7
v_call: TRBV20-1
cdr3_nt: TGCAGTGCTAGAGATCAGAACGAGCAGTACTTC
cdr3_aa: CSARDQNEQYF

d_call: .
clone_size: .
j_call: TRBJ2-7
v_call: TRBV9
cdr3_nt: TGTGCCAGCAGCGTAGGTCAGACTTCCTACGAGCAGTACTTC
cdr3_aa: CASSVGQTSYEQYF

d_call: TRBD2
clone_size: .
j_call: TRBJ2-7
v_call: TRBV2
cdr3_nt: TGTGCCAGCAGGGGACTAGCGTACGAGCAGTACTTC
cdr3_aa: CASRGLAYEQYF

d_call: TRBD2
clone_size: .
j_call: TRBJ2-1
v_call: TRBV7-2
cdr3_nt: TGTGCCAGCAGCCCCCGGGGGGGCAATGAGCAGTTCTTC
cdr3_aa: CASSPRGGNEQFF

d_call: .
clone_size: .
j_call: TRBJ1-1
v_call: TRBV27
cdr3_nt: TGTGCCAGCAGTTTCAGAAGTACAAGCGGTGAAGCTTTCTTT
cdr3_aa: CASSFRSTSGEAFF

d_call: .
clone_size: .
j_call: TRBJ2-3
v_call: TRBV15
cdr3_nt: TGTGCCACCAGCAGCAGAATAGCGGGCACAGATACGCAGTATTTT
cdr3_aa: CATSSRIAGTDTQYF

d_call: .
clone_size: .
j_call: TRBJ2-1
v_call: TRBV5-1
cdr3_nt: TGCGCCAGCAGATTAACAGGGAGCTCCTACAATGAGCAGTTCTTC
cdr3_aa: CASRLTGSSYNEQFF

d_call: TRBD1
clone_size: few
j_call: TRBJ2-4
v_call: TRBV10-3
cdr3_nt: TGTGCCATCAGTGAGCCCGGACAGGGAGACATTCAGTACTTC
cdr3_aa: CAISEPGQGDIQYF

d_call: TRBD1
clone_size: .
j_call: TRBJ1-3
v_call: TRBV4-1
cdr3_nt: TGCGCCAGCAGCCAAGTCCGGGGGACAGGTGGAAACACCATATATTTT
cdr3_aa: CASSQVRGTGGNTIYF